This T cell receptor (beta chain) derives from a study of cytomegalovirus exposure and HLA in healthy donors (dated by TCRdb to 2017 to 2019). Regarding the study in general: An earlier analysis of 550 to 700 of the donors reported 250 to 300 Gb of sequence data and some 100 million unique TCR beta sequences from some 180 million T cells. All discovery cohort repertoires had been generated using a single sequencing platform. Alongside the repertoire data, information on donor age, sex, ethnicity and CMV serostatus was compiled. Among under 450 genotyped donors of the cohort, an average of 235,054 unique TCR beta nucleotide sequences were sequenced per donor, roughly 20% of them non-productive. An early release covering roughly 600 HLA-typed donors comprised approximately 300 gigabases of sequencing data and around 86 million unique TCR sequences. A separate validation cohort of about 110 different subjects was used in addition to the roughly 700-subject first cohort. Among the roughly 400 genotyped donors, around 81% belonged to the genetic ancestry cluster associated with self-reported Caucasian donors. A later genetic analysis used genome-wide SNP genotypes for about 65% of the roughly 670 donors, treating that subset as a discovery cohort. High-throughput TCR immunosequencing, statistical association of individual TCRs with disease status, and machine learning were combined to predict cytomegalovirus infection status. The later analysis used no new phenotypic data to find candidate immune exposures, relying instead on TCR beta sequences and their occurrence across donors. Using immunosequencing, the study profiled T cell repertoires from some 670 subjects and related those repertoires to cytomegalovirus serostatus. Because of strong linkage in the cohort, five DR-DQ haplotypes were treated as single units for association and clustering. Class I and class II HLA loci were covered by the typing at four-digit resolution. A later analysis re-examined previously published TCR beta repertoires from more than 650 donors and added high-resolution HLA genotyping to investigate patterns of TCR occurrence. An earlier analysis of around 580 of the donors used high-throughput TCR beta sequencing to judge whether each TCR beta V gene segment behaved as functional or pseudogenic. The study was designed to test whether signatures of past pathogen exposure could be identified by cataloging public T cell receptors. The number of typed donors differed by locus: roughly 629-640 for A, B, C, DRB1 and DQB1; 522 for DQA1; around 580 for DPA1; and about 470 for DPB1.

The CDR3 numbers 10 residues from cysteine through phenylalanine. The kept DNA is CDR3 alone, 30 bases in frame from the first base. Trimming at the junction amounts to 6 bases on V and 6 bases on J, and the germline ends lie 5 bases apart. The CDR1 and CDR2 encoded by the germline V gene are SNHLY and FYNNEI. The method was the immunoSEQ multiplex PCR assay. For the multiplex PCR, a mixture combining 60 forward primers for TCR Vbeta segments and 13 reverse primers for TCR Jbeta segments was used. Amplification of the CDR3 region of rearranged TCR beta genes was performed with a multiplex PCR assay on genomic DNA. The Illumina HiSeq System was used to sequence the amplified TCR beta libraries as 87-base-pair reads. The paper's processing steps were these. A later analysis tallied roughly 76 million unique TCR beta chains across the 666 repertoires, and some 12 million of those chains were shared by two or more donors. Raw reads were error-corrected and collapsed into unique sequences with a nearest-neighbor algorithm that merged closely related sequences to remove PCR and sequencing errors. To assign V, D and J gene segments, CDR3 sequences were aligned to IMGT reference sequences. For a sequence to be retained, a match of at least six nucleotides was required to both a V gene segment and a J gene segment. Rearrangements were called productive when the CDR3 lacked stop codons and stayed in frame with V and J; all others were non-productive. CDR3 was defined according to IMGT convention as the region running from the second conserved V-encoded cysteine to the conserved J-encoded phenylalanine. Sequences without an unambiguous match to a single V gene segment were excluded from the earlier analysis of almost 600 of the donors. In an earlier analysis of some 590 of the donors, a V segment was called functional when productive rearrangements were above 56.7%, and segregating when the standard deviation between donors exceeded 5%. A statistical classification framework was built for diagnosing cytomegalovirus status from the catalog of TCR beta chain sequences. In a later analysis, V and J genes were assigned by comparing TCR nucleotide sequences against IMGT/GENE-DB human TR gene sequences. Using the TCRdist pipeline, a later analysis assigned CDR3 sequences along with most-parsimonious VDJ recombination scenarios. In a later analysis, each TCR beta chain was defined by its CDR3 amino acid sequence together with its V-gene family, and reads without a unique V-gene family were excluded. As a way to deal with suspected cross-contamination and a sequencing artifact, a later analysis dropped roughly 620 nucleotide sequences that were highly shared and had low generation probability. In a later analysis, a clonal expansion index for each public chain was calculated from normalized within-repertoire ranks of inferred template counts. In a later analysis, generation probabilities were computed with a VDJ recombination model fitted to out-of-frame rearrangements, and the resulting probabilities were checked against IGoR. In a later analysis, TCR-TCR, TCR-HLA and TCR-CMV co-occurrence was scored with hypergeometric tests, and a repertoire-size bias correction was applied to TCR pairs. A later analysis estimated false discovery rates by permuting HLA or CMV assignments 20 times. In a later analysis, co-occurring TCRs were grouped using DBSCAN, and TCRdist sequence similarity was added for clustering within HLA-allele-positive subsets. Repertoires with fewer than 30,000 or more than 120,000 public chains were left out of co-occurrence clustering, as were about five repertoires with anomalous nucleotide sharing. In TCRdb, the immuneACCESS table is reduced to in-frame sequences with V and J assigned. These tables do not hold every clone; where another copy was compared, an unresolved V gene accounts for under half, and the others remain unexplained. V and J calls and clone size come straight from that table; D and trimming were deduced from the DNA. The sample data list 150,000 to 200,000 clones, and roughly four fifths of these were observed just once. Around a tenth of the sample rests with the top ten.

Results and caveats for the whole study, not just this receptor: It was suggested by the authors that the approach could potentially be generalized to other disease states and immunological phenotypes. Most CMV-associated TCR beta chains appeared to be HLA-restricted in a later analysis, and the HLA associations seemed to be driven largely by CMV exposure. This cohort had only TCR beta chains sequenced, and the lack of alpha or paired-chain data limited which features could be detected. In a later analysis, TCR association rates were found to vary across HLA loci, with the most associated TCRs seen for DRB1 alleles and the fewest for HLA-C alleles. In a later analysis, HLA-associated TCR beta chains showed more clonal expansion and lower generation probabilities than non-associated chains that were equally common. Correlated functional status among segregating V segments might reflect linkage disequilibrium, but an unknown experimental factor could not be ruled out. Broadly in line with IMGT annotations, most TCR beta V segments showed up in productive rearrangements about 87% or about 30% of the time in an earlier analysis of roughly 590 of the donors. Most TCR sequences were observed very rarely across donors, whereas some public TCRs were present in many individuals. The study listed approximately 160 TCR beta chains as associated with cytomegalovirus. In vitro tests confirmed that a few of the cytomegalovirus-associated TCR beta chains recognize cytomegalovirus antigens. Several of the top co-occurrence clusters appeared to be linked to parvovirus B19, influenza, CMV and Epstein-Barr virus, according to a later analysis. The 87-base-pair reads could not distinguish some IMGT-functional V segments, including TRBV6-2 and TRBV6-3, so those segments were excluded. When HLA alleles, especially DR and DQ, strongly co-occurred, TCR associations were difficult to assign to individual alleles. The earlier analysis of 587 of the donors excluded 15 to 20 rarely observed V segments, including chromosome 9 orphons, because counts were too low. The classifier was reported to diagnose cytomegalovirus status with high specificity and sensitivity in both the original cohort and the validation cohort. HLA typing was unavailable for some donors at each locus, so association tests used only the typed subset. A later genetic analysis associated a missense DCLRE1C variant with V-gene and J-gene trimming of TCR beta chains, and an independent cohort replicated the association. The presence/absence analyses assumed that sequencing depth was roughly uniform across donors, and that assumption may not be true. In a later analysis, 16,951 TCR beta sequences were associated with specific HLA alleles at a false discovery rate of 0.05. A further reported finding was that TCR beta sequences accurately predicted the HLA-A and HLA-B alleles for most subjects in the first cohort. CMV serostatus was the only immune exposure information available for the cohort. A cluster of highly shared sequence variants was judged likely to be a technical artifact of the sequencing pipeline. A later genetic analysis reported fewer N-insertions in productive TCRs among donors in an Asian-associated ancestry cluster than the roughly 640-donor mean.

Notes on this clone: This receptor's antigen is unknown. The sample holds no much larger clone one base away, and base qualities are not on file.

The cohort comprised 670 or so healthy bone marrow donors. All cohort members were sampled while nominally healthy, although unrecorded immune exposures were likely present. The donor tested CMV seropositive, placing the donor among the roughly 300 seropositive members of the cohort. A peripheral blood sample was collected from each donor, and TCR beta sequencing was performed on peripheral blood mononuclear cells. The Qiagen DNeasy Blood Extraction Kit was used to extract genomic DNA from the blood cell samples. The chain employs TRBV2 and TRBJ1-1, and the D gene may be TRBD1, 5 bases matching. The clonotype originates from a man aged 45-65 years in good health and CMV-seropositive. Sequenced: PBMCs. The DNA sequence is given as TGTGCCAGCAGAGGGGCTGAAGCTTTCTTT. Its product reads: CASRGAEAFF. With all but the CDR3 taken from the reference TRBV2 and TRBJ1-1 genes, the full variable domain is: EPEVTQTPSHQVTQMGQEVILRCVPISNHLYFYWYRQILGQKVEFLVSFYNNEISEKSEIFDDQFSVERPDGSNFTLKIRSTKLEDSAMYFCASRGAEAFFGQGTRLTVV.